This TCR beta chain originates from a study of cytomegalovirus exposure and HLA in healthy donors (TCRdb year 2017). Background on the whole study: According to a later analysis, the roughly 130 validation repertoires were produced on the same platform as the 700 or so repertoires of the first cohort. Besides the first cohort of around 670 subjects, a separate validation cohort made up of over a hundred different subjects was used. The aim of the study was to test whether cataloging public T cell receptors could identify signatures of past pathogen exposure. To predict cytomegalovirus infection status, the study brought together high-throughput TCR immunosequencing, statistical association of individual TCRs with disease status, and machine learning. Study-level results and caveats: A later analysis had no HLA typing for the validation cohort, so co-occurrence there was scored across all 130 or so repertoires. The classifier was reported to diagnose cytomegalovirus status with high specificity and sensitivity in both the original cohort and the validation cohort. Three of the identified cytomegalovirus-associated TCR beta chains were confirmed in vitro to be specific for cytomegalovirus antigens. A total of 150 or so TCR beta chains were listed by the study as associated with cytomegalovirus. Most TCR sequences were seen in very few donors, while some public TCRs were found in many individuals. The authors suggested that the approach could potentially be generalized to other disease states and immunological phenotypes. A later analysis found that TCRs clustered in the first cohort also tended to co-occur in the 120 validation repertoires, with 90% to 95% of cluster scores above 0.

Measured from the cysteine to the phenylalanine, the CDR3 is 17 residues long. Of the read, only the CDR3 DNA is kept; its 51 bases are in frame from base 1. V gives up 1 base and J gives up 3 bases, and the segment between their germline ends measures 13 bases. CDR1 MNHNS and CDR2 SASEGT are derived from the germline V gene. Concerning this clone: No antigen is known for it. One base away there is no much larger clone; base qualities are not given.

The receptor library was made with the immunoSEQ multiplex PCR assay. As for the original processing: To diagnose cytomegalovirus status from the catalog of TCR beta chain sequences, a statistical classification framework was built. This immuneACCESS table, as held by TCRdb, lists in-frame sequences with V and J called but not all clones. Of the missing ones, under half trace to an unresolved V gene in checked studies; the others have no known cause. The V and J calls and the clone size are those of that table, but D and trimming were determined from the DNA. The sample yields a few hundred thousand clones; 90% to 95% were counted once. Together, the top ten hold 0.85% to 1.2% of the sample. The donors belonged to the validation cohort of over a hundred subjects, which was separate from the approximately 680-subject first cohort.

This receptor was identified in a young woman in good health and CMV-seronegative. Sequenced: PBMCs. Recombination connected TRBV6-1 to TRBJ2-6; possibly the D gene is TRBD1, per 6 matching bases. The nucleotide sequence is TGTGCCAGCAGTGAAGTAGGGGGTTCGGTTGGGGCCAACGTCCTGACTTTC. This sequence encodes CASSEVGGSVGANVLTF.